This T cell receptor beta chain was captured by sequencing in a study of T-cell reconstitution after alpha-beta-depleted transplantation in children (dated by TCRdb to about 2016). The study in broad terms: T-cell immune reconstitution after TCRalphabeta/CD19-depleted allogeneic hematopoietic cell transplantation in children was quantitatively tracked in the study by means of TCR repertoire profiling.

The method behind the library was PCR. TCRdb shows the sequencer as Illumina HiSeq 2500. To normalize quantification of the TCRbeta repertoire, the TCR libraries were built with molecular barcoding that relied on unique molecular identifiers. Using fastp trimming at Q25 and MiXCR clonotype assembly, TCRdb reanalyzed the public sequencing data and kept in-frame beta chains. Here each entry gathers all rows of one CDR3 protein and keeps the most common genes and DNA. The sample table shows some 300,000 distinct CDR3 sequences, and about 7.3% are seen once. The ten top clones hold over 7.5% of the sample. The germline V gene supplies CDR1 LGHNA and CDR2 YSLEER. V gives up 0 bases and J gives up 5 bases, and the segment between their germline ends measures 17 bases. Reading from cysteine to phenylalanine, the CDR3 counts 17 amino acids. Of all the DNA, just the CDR3 is kept, 51 bases in frame from base 1.

The treatment or condition label, read with the paper, signifies: allogeneic hematopoietic cell transplantation with graft depleted of TCRalphabeta T cells and CD19 B cells. Transplant recipients were children who received TCRalphabeta/CD19-depleted allogeneic hematopoietic cell grafts. The research as a whole found: Over subsequent months, a decline in hyperexpanded clone frequencies was noted, and after one year, T-cell counts and TCRbeta diversity were mostly ascribed to newly produced T cells. Apparently early alphabetaT-cell count recovery about two months after transplant reportedly relied on only several hundred rapidly expanded clones derived from non-depleted graft cells. In some patients, high TCRbeta diversity at day 60 was attributed to recipient T cells and intrathymic progenitors that had survived conditioning.

Of note for this clonotype: This receptor's antigen is unknown. Nothing much larger sits one base from this clone, and base qualities are not available.

This TCR came from a female patient aged 2-15 years who had a stem cell transplant for Fanconi anemia, so the T cells may come from the graft donor. Sequenced material: peripheral blood, taken 360 days after TCRalphabeta/CD19-depleted stem cell transplant. This chain joins TRBV4-3 to TRBJ1-5, with no D gene named confidently. The CDR3 region: CASSQDHSAGSYQPQHF. At the DNA level, the sequence is TGCGCCAGCAGCCAAGATCATTCGGCAGGCTCGTATCAGCCCCAGCATTTT.